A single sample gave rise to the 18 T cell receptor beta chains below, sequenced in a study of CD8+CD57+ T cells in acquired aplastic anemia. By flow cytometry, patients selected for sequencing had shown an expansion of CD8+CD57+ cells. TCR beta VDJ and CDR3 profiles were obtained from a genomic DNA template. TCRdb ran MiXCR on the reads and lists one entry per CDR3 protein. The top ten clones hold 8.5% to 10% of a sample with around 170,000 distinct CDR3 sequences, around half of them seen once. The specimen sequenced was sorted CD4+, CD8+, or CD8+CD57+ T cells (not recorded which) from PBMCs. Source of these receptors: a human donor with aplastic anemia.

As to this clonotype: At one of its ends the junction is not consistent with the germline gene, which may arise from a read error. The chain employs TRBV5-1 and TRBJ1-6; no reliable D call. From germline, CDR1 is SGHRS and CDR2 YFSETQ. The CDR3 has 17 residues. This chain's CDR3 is CACSPLTAGSYNSPLHF. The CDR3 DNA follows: TGCGCCTGCAGCCCCCTCACAGCTGGCTCCTATAATTCACCCCTCCACTTT.

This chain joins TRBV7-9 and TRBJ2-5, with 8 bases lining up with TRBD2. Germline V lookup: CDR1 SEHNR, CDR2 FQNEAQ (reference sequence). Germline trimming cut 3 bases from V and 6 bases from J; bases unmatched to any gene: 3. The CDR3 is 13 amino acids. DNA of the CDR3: TGTGCCAGCAGCTTCAGCGGGGGACAGACCCAGTACTTC. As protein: CASSFSGGQTQYF.

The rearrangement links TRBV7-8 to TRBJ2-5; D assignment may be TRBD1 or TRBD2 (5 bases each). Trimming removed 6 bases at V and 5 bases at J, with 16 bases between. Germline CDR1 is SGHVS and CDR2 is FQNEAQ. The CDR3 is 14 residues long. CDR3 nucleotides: TGTGCCAGCAGTTCCATGGGGGAGAGGGAGACCCAGTACTTC. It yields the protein CASSSMGERETQYF.

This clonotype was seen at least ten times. CDR3 loop: CSVLSGTLSNQPQHF. The DNA for the CDR3 is TGCAGTGTCTTATCGGGCACCCTTAGCAATCAGCCCCAGCATTTT. The V and J genes are TRBV20-1 and TRBJ1-5; D unclear. The V gene's germline CDR1 is DFQATT and CDR2 SNEGSKA (reference sequence). The V gene lost 7 bases and the J gene lost 0 bases, with 16 bases spanning the gap. The CDR3 covers 15 residues.

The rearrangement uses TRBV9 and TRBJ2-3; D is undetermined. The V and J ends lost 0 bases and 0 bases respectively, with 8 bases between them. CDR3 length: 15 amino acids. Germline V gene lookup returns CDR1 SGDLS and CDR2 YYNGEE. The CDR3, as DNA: TGTGCCAGCAGCGTAGGGGCTCGGAGCACAGATACGCAGTATTTT. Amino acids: CASSVGARSTDTQYF.

CDR3 in amino acids: CASSEWVLAGDSDTQYF. In DNA form, the CDR3 reads TGCGCCAGCAGTGAGTGGGTATTAGCGGGAGATTCAGATACGCAGTATTTT. The chain joins TRBV10-1 to TRBJ2-3, with TRBD2 matching over 9 bases. V shed 1 base and J 4 bases; nucleotides not matched to a gene: 9. The CDR3 covers 17 residues. Germline lookup yields CDR1 WNHNN and CDR2 SYGVQD (reference sequence).

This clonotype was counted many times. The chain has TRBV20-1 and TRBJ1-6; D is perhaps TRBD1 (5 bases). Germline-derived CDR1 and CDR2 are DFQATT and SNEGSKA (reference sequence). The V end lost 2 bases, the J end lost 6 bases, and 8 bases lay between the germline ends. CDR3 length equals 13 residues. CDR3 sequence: CSARSQGNSPLHF. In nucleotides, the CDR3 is TGCAGTGCTAGAAGCCAGGGTAATTCACCCCTCCACTTT.

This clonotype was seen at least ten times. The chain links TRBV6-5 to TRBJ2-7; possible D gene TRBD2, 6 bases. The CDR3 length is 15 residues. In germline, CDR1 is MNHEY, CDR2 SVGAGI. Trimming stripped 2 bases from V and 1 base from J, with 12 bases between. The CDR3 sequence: CASSYATGGSYEQYF. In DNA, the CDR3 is TGTGCCAGCAGTTACGCAACCGGGGGTTCCTACGAGCAGTACTTC.

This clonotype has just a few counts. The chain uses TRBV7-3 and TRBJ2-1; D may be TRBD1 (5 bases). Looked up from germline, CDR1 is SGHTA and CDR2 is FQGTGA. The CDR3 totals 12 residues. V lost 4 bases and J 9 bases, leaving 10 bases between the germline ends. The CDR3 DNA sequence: TGTGCCAGCAGCTCTCAGGGTCTTGAGCAGTTCTTC. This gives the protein CASSSQGLEQFF.

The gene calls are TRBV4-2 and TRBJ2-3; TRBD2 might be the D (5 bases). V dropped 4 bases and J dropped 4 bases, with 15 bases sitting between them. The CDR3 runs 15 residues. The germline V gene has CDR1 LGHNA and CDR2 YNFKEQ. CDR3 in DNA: TGTGCCAGCAGCCCGGTGCGGGCGGCGGCAGATACGCAGTATTTT. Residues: CASSPVRAAADTQYF.

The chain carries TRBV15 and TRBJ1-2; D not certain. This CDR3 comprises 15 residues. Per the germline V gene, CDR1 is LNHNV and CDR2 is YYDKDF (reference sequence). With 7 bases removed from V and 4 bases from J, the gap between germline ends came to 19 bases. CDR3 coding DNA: TGTGCCACCACCCTCGGCAGCCAACAATTCTATGGCTACACCTTC. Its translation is CATTLGSQQFYGYTF.

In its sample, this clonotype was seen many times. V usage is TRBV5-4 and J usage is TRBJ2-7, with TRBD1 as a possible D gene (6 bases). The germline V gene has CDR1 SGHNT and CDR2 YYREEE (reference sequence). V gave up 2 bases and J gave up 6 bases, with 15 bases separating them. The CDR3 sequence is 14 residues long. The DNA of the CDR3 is TGTGCCAGCAGCTTAGGGGGATCCCGCAGCGAGCAGTACTTC. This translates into CASSLGGSRSEQYF.

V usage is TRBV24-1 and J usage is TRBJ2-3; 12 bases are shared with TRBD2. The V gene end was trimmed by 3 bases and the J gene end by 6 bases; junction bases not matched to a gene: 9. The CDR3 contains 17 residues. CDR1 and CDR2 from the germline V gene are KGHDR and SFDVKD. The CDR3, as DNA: TGTGCCACCAGTGATCCCCTAGCGGGGGGGGTCAGGGATACGCAGTATTTT. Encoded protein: CATSDPLAGGVRDTQYF.

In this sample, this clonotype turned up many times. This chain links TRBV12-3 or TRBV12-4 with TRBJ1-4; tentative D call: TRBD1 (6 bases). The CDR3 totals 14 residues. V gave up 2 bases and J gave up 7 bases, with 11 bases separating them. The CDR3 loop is CASSLQGFVEKLFF. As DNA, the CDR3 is TGTGCCAGCAGTTTACAGGGGTTTGTTGAAAAACTGTTTTTT.

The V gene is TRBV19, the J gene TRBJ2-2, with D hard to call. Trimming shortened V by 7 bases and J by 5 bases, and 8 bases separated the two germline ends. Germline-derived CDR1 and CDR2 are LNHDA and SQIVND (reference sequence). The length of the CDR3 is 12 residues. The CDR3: CASTTFTGELFF. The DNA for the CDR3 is TGTGCCAGTACGACATTTACCGGGGAGCTGTTTTTT.

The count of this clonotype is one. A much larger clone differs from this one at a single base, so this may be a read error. In DNA form, the CDR3 reads TGCGCCAGCAGCTTGGGGCGGGCAGGGAGTAACTATGGCTACACCTTC. Its translation is CASSLGRAGSNYGYTF. The rearrangement joins TRBV5-1 to TRBJ1-2, with D possibly being TRBD1 (5 bases). The CDR3 has 16 amino acids. The germline gives CDR1 SGHRS, CDR2 YFSETQ. The V end was cut by 0 bases, the J end by 1 base, with 13 bases between.

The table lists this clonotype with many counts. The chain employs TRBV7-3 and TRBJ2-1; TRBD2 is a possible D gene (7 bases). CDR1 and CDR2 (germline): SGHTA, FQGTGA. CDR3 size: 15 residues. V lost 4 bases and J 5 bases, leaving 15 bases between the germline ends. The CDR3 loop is CASSSPRGANNEQFF. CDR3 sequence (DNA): TGTGCCAGCAGCTCCCCCCGGGGGGCAAACAATGAGCAGTTCTTC. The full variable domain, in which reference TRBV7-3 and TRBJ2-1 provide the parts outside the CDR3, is GAGVSQTPSNKVTEKGKYVELRCDPISGHTALYWYRQSLGQGPEFLIYFQGTGAADDSGLPNDRFFAVRPEGSVSTLKIQRTERGDSAVYLCASSSPRGANNEQFFGPGTRLTVL.

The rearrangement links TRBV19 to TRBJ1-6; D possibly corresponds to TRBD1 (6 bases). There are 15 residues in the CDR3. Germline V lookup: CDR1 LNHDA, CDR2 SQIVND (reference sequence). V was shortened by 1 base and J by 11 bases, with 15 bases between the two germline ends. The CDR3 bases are TGTGCCAGTAGTATAGGGGACAAGGTGGCGACACCCCTCCACTTT. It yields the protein CASSIGDKVATPLHF. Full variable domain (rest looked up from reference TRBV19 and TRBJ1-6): DGGITQSPKYLFRKEGQNVTLSCEQNLNHDAMYWYRQDPGQGLRLIYYSQIVNDFQKGDIAEGYSVSREKKESFPLTVTSAQKNPTAFYLCASSIGDKVATPLHFGNGTRLTVT.